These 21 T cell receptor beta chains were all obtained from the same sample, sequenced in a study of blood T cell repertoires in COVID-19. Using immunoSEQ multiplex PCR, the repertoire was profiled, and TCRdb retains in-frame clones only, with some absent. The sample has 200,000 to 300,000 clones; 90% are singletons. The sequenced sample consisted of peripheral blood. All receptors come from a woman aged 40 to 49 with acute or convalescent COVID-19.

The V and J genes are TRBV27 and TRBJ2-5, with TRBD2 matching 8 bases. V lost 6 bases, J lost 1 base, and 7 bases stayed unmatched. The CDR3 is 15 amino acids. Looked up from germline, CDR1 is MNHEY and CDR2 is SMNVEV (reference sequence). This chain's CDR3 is CASSRFGLAQETQYF. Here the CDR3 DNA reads TGTGCCAGCAGCCGATTCGGACTAGCCCAAGAGACCCAGTACTTC.

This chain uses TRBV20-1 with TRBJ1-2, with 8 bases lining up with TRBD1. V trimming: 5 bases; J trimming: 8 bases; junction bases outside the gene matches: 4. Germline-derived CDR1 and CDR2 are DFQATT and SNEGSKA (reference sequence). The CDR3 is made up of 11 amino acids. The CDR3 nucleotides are TGCAGTGCTCGGACAGGGACCGGCTACACCTTC. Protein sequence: CSARTGTGYTF.

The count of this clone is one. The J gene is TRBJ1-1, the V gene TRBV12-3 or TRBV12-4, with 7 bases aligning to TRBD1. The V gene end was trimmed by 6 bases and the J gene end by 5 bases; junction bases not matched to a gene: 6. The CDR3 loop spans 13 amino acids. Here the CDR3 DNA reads TGTGCCAGCAGAGGGACAGCGAAAACTGAAGCTTTCTTT. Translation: CASRGTAKTEAFF.

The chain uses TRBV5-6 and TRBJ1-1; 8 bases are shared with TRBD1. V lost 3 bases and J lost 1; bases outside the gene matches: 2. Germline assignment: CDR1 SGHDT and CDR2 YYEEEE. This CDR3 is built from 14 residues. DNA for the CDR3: TGTGCCAGCAGCTATACAGGGGGGAACACTGAAGCTTTCTTT. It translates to CASSYTGGNTEAFF.

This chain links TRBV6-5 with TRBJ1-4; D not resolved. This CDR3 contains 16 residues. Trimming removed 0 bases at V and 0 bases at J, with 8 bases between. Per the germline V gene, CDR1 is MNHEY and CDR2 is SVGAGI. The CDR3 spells CASSYSALATNEKLFF. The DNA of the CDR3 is TGTGCCAGCAGTTACTCGGCCCTAGCAACTAATGAAAAACTGTTTTTT.

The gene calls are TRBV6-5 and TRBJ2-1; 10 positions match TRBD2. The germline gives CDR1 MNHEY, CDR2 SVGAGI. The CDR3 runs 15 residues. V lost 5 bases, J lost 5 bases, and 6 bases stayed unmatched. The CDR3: CASSRSGGGNNEQFF. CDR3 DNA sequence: TGTGCCAGCAGTCGCAGCGGGGGGGGAAACAATGAGCAGTTCTTC.

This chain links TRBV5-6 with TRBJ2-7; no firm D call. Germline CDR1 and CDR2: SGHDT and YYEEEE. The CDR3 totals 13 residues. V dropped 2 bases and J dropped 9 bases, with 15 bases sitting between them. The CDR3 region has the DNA TGTGCCAGCAGCTTTAGCCCAGCAACGTGGCAGTACGTC. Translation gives CASSFSPATWQYV.

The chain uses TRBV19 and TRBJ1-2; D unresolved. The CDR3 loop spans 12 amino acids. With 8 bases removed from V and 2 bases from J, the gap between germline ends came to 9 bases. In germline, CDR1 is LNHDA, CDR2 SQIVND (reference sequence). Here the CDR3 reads CASESENYGYTF. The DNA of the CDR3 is TGTGCCAGTGAGTCCGAGAACTATGGCTACACCTTC.

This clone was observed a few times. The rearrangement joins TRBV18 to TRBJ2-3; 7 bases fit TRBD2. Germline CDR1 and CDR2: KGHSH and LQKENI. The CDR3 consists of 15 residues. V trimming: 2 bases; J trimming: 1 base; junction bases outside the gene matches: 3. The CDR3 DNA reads TGTGCCAGCTCACCAACGGGACTACGCACAGATACGCAGTATTTT. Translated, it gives CASSPTGLRTDTQYF.

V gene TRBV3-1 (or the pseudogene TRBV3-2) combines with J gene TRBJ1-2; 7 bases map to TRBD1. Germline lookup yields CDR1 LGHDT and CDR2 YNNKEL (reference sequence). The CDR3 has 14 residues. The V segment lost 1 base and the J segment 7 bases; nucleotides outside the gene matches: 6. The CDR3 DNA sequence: TGTGCCAGCAGCCAAGCGGGACAGAAGAGTGGCTACACCTTC. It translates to CASSQAGQKSGYTF.

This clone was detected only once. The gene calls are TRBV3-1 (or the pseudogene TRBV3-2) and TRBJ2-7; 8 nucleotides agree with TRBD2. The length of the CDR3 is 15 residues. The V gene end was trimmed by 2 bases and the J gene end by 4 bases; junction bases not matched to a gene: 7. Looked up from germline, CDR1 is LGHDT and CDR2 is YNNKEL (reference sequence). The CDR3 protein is CASSQRGAGVYEQYV. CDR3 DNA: TGTGCCAGCAGCCAACGGGGAGCGGGGGTATACGAGCAGTACGTC.

The CDR3 spells CASSPRQGEGVGYTF. The CDR3 nucleotides read TGTGCCAGCTCACCCCGGCAGGGGGAAGGAGTTGGCTACACCTTC. The V gene is TRBV18, the J gene TRBJ1-2, with 7 nucleotides matching TRBD1. The CDR3 consists of 15 residues. With V trimmed by 3 bases and J by 7 bases, 11 bases remained unmatched. Germline values: CDR1 KGHSH, CDR2 LQKENI.

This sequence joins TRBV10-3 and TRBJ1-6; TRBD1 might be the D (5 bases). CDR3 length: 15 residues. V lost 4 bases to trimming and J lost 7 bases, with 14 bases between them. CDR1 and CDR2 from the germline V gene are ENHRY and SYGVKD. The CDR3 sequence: CAISVTGGPNSPLHF. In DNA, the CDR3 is TGTGCCATCAGTGTAACAGGAGGGCCAAATTCACCCCTCCACTTT.

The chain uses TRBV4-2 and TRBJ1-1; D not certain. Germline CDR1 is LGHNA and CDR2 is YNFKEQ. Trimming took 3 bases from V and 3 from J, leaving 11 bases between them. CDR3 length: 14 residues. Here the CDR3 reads CASSHPLGDTEAFF. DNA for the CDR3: TGTGCCAGCAGCCACCCTCTCGGTGACACTGAAGCTTTCTTT.

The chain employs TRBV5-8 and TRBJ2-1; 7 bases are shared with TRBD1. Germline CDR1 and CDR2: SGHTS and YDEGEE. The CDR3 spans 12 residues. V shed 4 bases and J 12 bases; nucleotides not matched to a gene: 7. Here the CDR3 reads CASSPRGGRQFF. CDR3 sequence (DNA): TGTGCCAGCAGCCCGAGAGGGGGCCGGCAGTTCTTC.

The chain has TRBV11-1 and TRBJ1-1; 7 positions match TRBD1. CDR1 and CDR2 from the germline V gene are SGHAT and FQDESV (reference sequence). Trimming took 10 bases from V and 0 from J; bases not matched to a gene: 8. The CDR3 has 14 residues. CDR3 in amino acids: CATRDSGLNTEAFF. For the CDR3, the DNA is TGTGCCACCCGGGACAGCGGCTTGAACACTGAAGCTTTCTTT.

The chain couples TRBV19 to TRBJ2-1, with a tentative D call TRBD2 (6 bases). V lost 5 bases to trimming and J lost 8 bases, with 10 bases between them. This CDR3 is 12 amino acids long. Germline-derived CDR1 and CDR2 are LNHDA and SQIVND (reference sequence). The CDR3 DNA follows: TGTGCCAGTAGTCGTACGGGAGATGAGCAGTTCTTC. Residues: CASSRTGDEQFF.

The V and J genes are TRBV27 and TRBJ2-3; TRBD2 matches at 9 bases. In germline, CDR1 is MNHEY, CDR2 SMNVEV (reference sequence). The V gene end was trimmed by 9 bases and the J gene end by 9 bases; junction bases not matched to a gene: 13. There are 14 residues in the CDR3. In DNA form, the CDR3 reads TGTGCCAGTCAGCGGGGGGTTCGGGAGGGGACGCAGTATTTT. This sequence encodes CASQRGVREGTQYF.

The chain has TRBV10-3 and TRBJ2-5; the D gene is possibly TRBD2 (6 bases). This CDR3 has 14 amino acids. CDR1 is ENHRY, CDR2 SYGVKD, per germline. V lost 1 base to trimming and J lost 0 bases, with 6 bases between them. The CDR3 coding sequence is TGTGCCATCAGTGAGTGGGACTACCAAGAGACCCAGTACTTC. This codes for CAISEWDYQETQYF.

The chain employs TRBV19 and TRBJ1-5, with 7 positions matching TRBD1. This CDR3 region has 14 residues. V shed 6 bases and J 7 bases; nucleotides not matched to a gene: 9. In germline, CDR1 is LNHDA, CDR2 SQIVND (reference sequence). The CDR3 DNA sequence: TGTGCCAGTAGGTGGACAGGAGGAACGCAGCCCCAGCATTTT. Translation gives CASRWTGGTQPQHF.

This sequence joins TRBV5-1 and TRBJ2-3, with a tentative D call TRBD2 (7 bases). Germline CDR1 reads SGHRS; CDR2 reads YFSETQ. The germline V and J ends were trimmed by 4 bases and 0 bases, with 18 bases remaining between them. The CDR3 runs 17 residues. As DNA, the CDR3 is TGCGCCAGCAGCCAAGCTCGGGGGGCTCCCAGCACAGATACGCAGTATTTT. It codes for CASSQARGAPSTDTQYF.